Shown below are 28 T cell receptor beta chains from a single sample sequenced in a study of blood T cell repertoires in COVID-19. Profiling relied on immunoSEQ multiplex PCR, and the TCRdb table lists in-frame clones only, not all of them. The table includes about 170,000 clones, approximately 80% detected once. The material sequenced was peripheral blood. These receptors all come from a woman older than 75 with active or convalescent COVID-19.

This clone appeared once. The rearrangement joins TRBV5-1 to TRBJ2-7; maybe TRBD1 (6 bases). Per the germline V gene, CDR1 is SGHRS and CDR2 is YFSETQ. Trimming stripped 4 bases from V and 0 bases from J, with 11 bases between. This CDR3 spans 14 amino acids. DNA for the CDR3: TGCGCCAGCAGCAGTACAGGGTCCTCCTACGAGCAGTACTTC. Amino acids: CASSSTGSSYEQYF.

The rearrangement links TRBV30 to TRBJ2-5, with D tentatively TRBD2 (6 bases). The germline V and J ends were trimmed by 2 bases and 2 bases, with 6 bases remaining between them. The V gene's germline CDR1 is GTSNPN and CDR2 SVGIG (reference sequence). This CDR3 spans 12 amino acids. The chain's CDR3 is CAWSRGQETQYF. CDR3 sequence (DNA): TGTGCCTGGAGTCGGGGGCAAGAGACCCAGTACTTC.

The V and J genes are TRBV6-6 and TRBJ1-1; D not certain. V shed 0 bases and J shed 0 bases, with 5 bases lying between them. This CDR3 region has 14 residues. Germline CDR1 is MNHNY and CDR2 is SVGAGI (reference sequence). The CDR3 sequence is CASSYSELNTEAFF. CDR3 nucleotides: TGTGCCAGCAGTTACTCAGAGCTGAACACTGAAGCTTTCTTT.

This sequence joins TRBV24-1 and TRBJ2-2; D is uncertain. Trimming removed 3 bases at V and 1 base at J, with 11 bases between. The CDR3 is made up of 16 amino acids. Germline CDR1 reads KGHDR; CDR2 reads SFDVKD. The CDR3 sequence: CATSDTSHGNTGELFF. The CDR3, as DNA: TGTGCCACCAGTGATACTTCGCACGGGAACACCGGGGAGCTGTTTTTT.

V gene TRBV2 combines with J gene TRBJ2-2; 8 nucleotides align to TRBD1. Looked up from germline, CDR1 is SNHLY and CDR2 is FYNNEI. The CDR3 is made up of 16 amino acids. With V trimmed by 7 bases and J by 3 bases, 10 bases remained unmatched. This CDR3 reads CASTATGGHYTGELFF. CDR3 coding DNA: TGTGCCAGCACCGCTACAGGGGGTCATTACACCGGGGAGCTGTTTTTT.

The V and J genes are TRBV19 and TRBJ2-1; 10 bases are shared with TRBD2. Germline CDR1 LNHDA, CDR2 SQIVND (reference sequence). V gave up 6 bases and J gave up 7 bases; unmatched junction bases: 12. The CDR3 length is 16 residues. The CDR3 reads CASSPRGAGGQNEQFF. The CDR3 coding sequence is TGTGCCAGTAGCCCACGGGGAGCGGGGGGGCAGAATGAGCAGTTCTTC.

This chain connects TRBV5-1 to TRBJ1-3; D is perhaps TRBD1 (6 bases). The CDR3 loop spans 13 amino acids. Trimming cost V 4 bases and J 1 base, with 6 bases left between them. Germline CDR1 SGHRS, CDR2 YFSETQ. The CDR3 here is CASSQGSGNTIYF. Here the CDR3 DNA reads TGCGCCAGCAGCCAGGGGTCTGGAAACACCATATATTTT.

This clone was detected once. The chain carries TRBV7-2 and TRBJ2-7, with TRBD2 matching over 10 bases. V lost 1 base to trimming and J lost 1 base; unmatched junction nucleotides: 1. CDR3 size: 15 residues. The V gene's germline CDR1 is SGHTA and CDR2 FQGNSA. CDR3 DNA: TGTGCCAGCAGCTTAGATAGCGGGGGGTCCTACGAGCAGTACTTC. This translates into CASSLDSGGSYEQYF.

There are many counts of this clone. The rearrangement links TRBV2 to TRBJ1-1, with D perhaps TRBD1 (5 bases). Germline CDR1 SNHLY, CDR2 FYNNEI. This CDR3 region has 14 residues. Trimming took 3 bases from V and 0 from J, leaving 8 bases between them. Written as DNA, the CDR3 is TGTGCCAGCAGTGAGGGGCCCATGAACACTGAAGCTTTCTTT. Its translation is CASSEGPMNTEAFF.

This chain connects TRBV7-6 to TRBJ1-3; 10 bases align to TRBD1. CDR1 is SGHVS, CDR2 FNYEAQ, per germline. This CDR3 has 15 amino acids. Germline trimming cut 3 bases from V and 8 bases from J; bases unmatched to any gene: 7. In DNA form, the CDR3 reads TGTGCCAGCAGCTTCGGGACAGGGGCTCTAGACACCATATATTTT. It specifies CASSFGTGALDTIYF.

The chain combines TRBV6-6 with TRBJ2-7, with 7 bases that match TRBD1. V gave up 2 bases and J gave up 4 bases; unmatched junction bases: 2. Germline V CDR1 and CDR2: MNHNY, SVGAGI (reference sequence). The CDR3 totals 13 residues. The CDR3 nucleotides read TGTGCCAGCAGTTACGGGACAGAATACGAGCAGTACTTC. Translation: CASSYGTEYEQYF.

The rearrangement joins TRBV6-2 or TRBV6-3 to TRBJ2-6; D is undetermined. The CDR3 sequence is 17 residues long. CDR1 is MNHEY and CDR2 is SVGEGT in the germline V gene. Trimming took off 3 bases at V and 4 bases at J, with 16 bases between the two ends. CDR3 loop: CASSYSLRSSGANVLTF. Here the CDR3 DNA reads TGTGCCAGCAGTTATAGCCTTAGGAGTTCAGGGGCCAACGTCCTGACTTTC.

This clone has more than one count but fewer than ten. The rearrangement uses TRBV20-1 and TRBJ1-5, with TRBD1 matching 7 bases. The CDR3 totals 13 residues. J lost 3 bases, V lost 5 bases, and 4 bases had no gene match. Looked up from germline, CDR1 is DFQATT and CDR2 is SNEGSKA (reference sequence). CDR3 sequence reads: CSAGGTVNQPQHF. The DNA of the CDR3 is TGCAGTGCTGGTGGGACAGTCAATCAGCCCCAGCATTTT.

The V and J genes are TRBV10-3 and TRBJ1-6; D is unclear. Germline CDR1 is ENHRY and CDR2 is SYGVKD. The CDR3 runs 14 residues. Trimming shortened V by 0 bases and J by 3 bases, and 3 bases separated the two germline ends. The CDR3 spells CAISESGYNSPLHF. For the CDR3, the DNA is TGTGCCATCAGTGAGTCCGGCTATAATTCACCCCTCCACTTT.

The chain employs TRBV4-3 and TRBJ1-2, with 7 bases aligning to TRBD1. The CDR3 runs to 14 residues. CDR1 and CDR2 from the germline V gene are LGHNA and YSLEER. V lost 4 bases, J lost 4 bases, and 6 bases stayed unmatched. The CDR3 DNA follows: TGCGCCAGCAGCCTGGGACAGAGCTTCTATGGCTACACCTTC. Translation: CASSLGQSFYGYTF.

This chain connects TRBV27 to TRBJ1-1; 8 nucleotides match TRBD1. The CDR3 consists of 14 residues. Per germline, CDR1 MNHEY and CDR2 SMNVEV (reference sequence). V lost 4 bases and J lost 7; bases outside the gene matches: 8. This chain's CDR3 is CASSSPQGANEAFF. In nucleotides, the CDR3 is TGTGCCAGCAGTTCGCCCCAGGGGGCAAATGAAGCTTTCTTT.

This clone appeared a few times. The chain has TRBV19 and TRBJ2-5, with TRBD1 identical over 8 bases. The CDR3 contains 14 residues. V shed 3 bases and J 4 bases; nucleotides not matched to a gene: 4. Germline CDR1 is LNHDA and CDR2 is SQIVND (reference sequence). The CDR3 nucleotides read TGTGCCAGTAGTATGGCAGGGGGCCCAGAGACCCAGTACTTC. Residues: CASSMAGGPETQYF.

The CDR3 sequence is CASSPPSGETQYF. DNA for the CDR3: TGTGCCAGCAGCCCACCCAGCGGCGAGACCCAGTACTTC. This chain joins TRBV3-1 (or the pseudogene TRBV3-2) and TRBJ2-5, with D possibly matching TRBD2 (5 bases). Germline-derived CDR1 and CDR2 are LGHDT and YNNKEL (reference sequence). V lost 4 bases to trimming and J lost 5 bases, with 11 bases between them. CDR3 length: 13 residues.

The chain links TRBV12-3 or TRBV12-4 to TRBJ1-2; a weak D match, TRBD1 (6 bases). Trimming took off 5 bases at V and 8 bases at J, with 12 bases between the two ends. The CDR3 length is 12 residues. The CDR3 protein is CASSTQGLGYTF. CDR3 bases: TGTGCCAGCAGTACACAGGGATTGGGCTACACCTTC.

This clone was observed a few times. This chain connects TRBV5-1 to TRBJ1-2; 7 bases map to TRBD1. V trimming: 6 bases; J trimming: 5 bases; junction bases outside the gene matches: 10. Germline loops: CDR1 SGHRS, CDR2 YFSETQ. The CDR3 contains 14 residues. The CDR3 region is CASTDRDKLYGYTF. The CDR3, as DNA: TGCGCCAGCACAGACAGGGATAAACTATATGGCTACACCTTC. The full variable domain, its missing parts supplied by reference TRBV5-1 and TRBJ1-2, is KAGVTQTPRYLIKTRGQQVTLSCSPISGHRSVSWYQQTPGQGLQFLFEYFSETQRNKGNFPGRFSGRQFSNSRSEMNVSTLELGDSALYLCASTDRDKLYGYTFGSGTRLTVV.

This chain links TRBV7-2 with TRBJ2-5; possibly TRBD2 for D (7 bases). CDR3 length: 16 residues. Trimming cost V 6 bases and J 2 bases, with 19 bases left between them. CDR1 and CDR2 (germline): SGHTA, FQGNSA. CDR3 in amino acids: CASSWPRGGGQETQYF. The CDR3 nucleotides are TGTGCCAGCAGTTGGCCGAGAGGGGGGGGTCAAGAGACCCAGTACTTC.

The chain combines TRBV10-3 with TRBJ2-3; 12 positions match TRBD2. The junction had 5 bases not matched to a gene; V was cut back by 3 bases and J by 7 bases. CDR3 length: 15 residues. Per germline, CDR1 ENHRY and CDR2 SYGVKD. CDR3: CAISEASGGVNTQYF. Written as DNA, the CDR3 is TGTGCCATCAGTGAAGCTAGCGGGGGGGTAAATACGCAGTATTTT.

CDR3 loop: CASSETGVKAGANVLTF. CDR3 bases: TGTGCCAGCAGTGAGACCGGGGTAAAGGCTGGGGCCAACGTCCTGACTTTC. The gene calls are TRBV2 and TRBJ2-6, with a weak D call TRBD2 (5 bases). V was pared by 3 bases and J by 2 bases, with 14 bases between. This CDR3 comprises 17 residues. Germline V CDR1 and CDR2: SNHLY, FYNNEI. The full variable domain, rest sourced from reference TRBV2 and TRBJ2-6, is EPEVTQTPSHQVTQMGQEVILRCVPISNHLYFYWYRQILGQKVEFLVSFYNNEISEKSEIFDDQFSVERPDGSNFTLKIRSTKLEDSAMYFCASSETGVKAGANVLTFGAGSRLTVL.

This chain uses TRBV4-2 with TRBJ1-2; a weak D match, TRBD1 (5 bases). The CDR3 extends over 13 amino acids. Germline-derived CDR1 and CDR2 are LGHNA and YNFKEQ. Trimming stripped 11 bases from V and 1 base from J, with 14 bases between. Written as DNA, the CDR3 is TGTGCCTCCTGGCAGGGAGGTAACTATGGCTACACCTTC. Its translation is CASWQGGNYGYTF.

This chain connects TRBV6-5 to TRBJ1-1; TRBD1 might be the D (5 bases). The germline V and J ends were trimmed by 7 bases and 7 bases, with 16 bases remaining between them. The germline CDR1 and CDR2 sequences are MNHEY and SVGAGI. The CDR3 loop spans 13 amino acids. The CDR3 DNA reads TGTGCCAGCACCCTGGCGGGACTATATGAAGCTTTCTTT. Translation gives CASTLAGLYEAFF.

V usage is TRBV29-1 and J usage is TRBJ1-1; D ambiguous. CDR1 is SQVTM and CDR2 is ANQGSEA in the germline V gene. The CDR3 is made up of 13 amino acids. Trimming took off 3 bases at V and 1 base at J, with 9 bases between the two ends. The CDR3: CSVDGQANTEAFF. The CDR3 DNA is TGCAGCGTTGACGGTCAGGCGAACACTGAAGCTTTCTTT.

V usage is TRBV7-2 and J usage is TRBJ1-6; TRBD1 might be the D (5 bases). Trimming took 2 bases from V and 7 from J, leaving 9 bases between them. Germline V gives CDR1 SGHTA, CDR2 FQGNSA. The CDR3 is 14 residues long. CDR3 DNA sequence: TGTGCCAGCAGCTTATCCGGGGGGAATTCACCCCTCCACTTT. Its protein product is CASSLSGGNSPLHF.

The V call is TRBV5-1, the J call TRBJ1-6, with 7 bases matching TRBD1. This CDR3 has 15 residues. Unmatched junction bases numbered 2, after V lost 0 bases and J lost 5 bases. CDR1 is SGHRS and CDR2 is YFSETQ in the germline V gene. CDR3 loop: CASSLDRGNNSPLHF. DNA of the CDR3: TGCGCCAGCAGCTTGGACAGGGGCAATAATTCACCCCTCCACTTT.